One T cell receptor (beta chain) is described in this entry. Its antigen is as yet unknown. Assay: immunoSEQ multiplex PCR; the TCRdb copy retains only in-frame clones and omits some. The profile covers 95,000 or so clones, with more than 80% appearing a single time and about 15% taken by the ten largest. This sample was included in a study of graft-versus-host responses after intestinal transplantation. Notes on the study in general: Allografts of one patient group, those with graft-donor T cell macrochimerism, had high graft-versus-host to host-versus-graft clonal ratios. Early after transplant, HvG clones declined as circulating GvH clones peaked. Among recipient marrow samples, GvH clones were found; some appeared first in ileum or blood.

V was pared by 6 bases and J by 4 bases, with 16 bases between. CDR3 length: 15 amino acids. Germline values: CDR1 MNHNS, CDR2 SASEGT. The clonotype originates from a human patient who received an intestinal transplant, so some T cells may come from the graft donor. Material: PBMCs, obtained approximately 470 days after intestinal transplant. The J gene is TRBJ1-5, the V gene TRBV6-1, with D perhaps TRBD1 (6 bases). CDR3 DNA sequence: TGTGCCAGCAGCGCCCCCCTACAGGGAAATCAGCCCCAGCATTTT. Protein product: CASSAPLQGNQPQHF.